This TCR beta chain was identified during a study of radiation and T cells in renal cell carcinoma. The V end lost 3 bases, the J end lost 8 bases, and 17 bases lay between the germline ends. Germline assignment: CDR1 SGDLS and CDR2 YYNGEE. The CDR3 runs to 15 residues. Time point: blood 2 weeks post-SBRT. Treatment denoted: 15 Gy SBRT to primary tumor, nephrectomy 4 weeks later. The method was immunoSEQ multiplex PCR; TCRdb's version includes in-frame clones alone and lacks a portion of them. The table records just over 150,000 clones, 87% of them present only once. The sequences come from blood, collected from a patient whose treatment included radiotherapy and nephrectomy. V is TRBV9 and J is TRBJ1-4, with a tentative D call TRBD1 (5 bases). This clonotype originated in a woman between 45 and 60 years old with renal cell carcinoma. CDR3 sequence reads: CASSAGSLWGEKLFF. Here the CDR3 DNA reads TGTGCCAGCAGCGCCGGGTCTCTCTGGGGCGAAAAACTGTTTTTT.